These 12 T cell receptor beta chains originate from one sample sequenced in a study of blood T cell repertoires in COVID-19. The method was immunoSEQ multiplex PCR; TCRdb's version includes in-frame clones alone and lacks a portion of them. The table includes roughly 200,000 clones, about nine tenths detected once. Sequencing input: peripheral blood. These receptors originate from a man aged 40-49 years with acute or convalescent COVID-19.

The V and J genes are TRBV7-2 and TRBJ1-2, with unresolved D. Germline-derived CDR1 and CDR2 are SGHTA and FQGNSA. This CDR3 region has 14 residues. V lost 5 bases and J 6 bases, leaving 16 bases between the germline ends. CDR3: CASSHHSQRDGYTF. As DNA, the CDR3 is TGTGCCAGCAGCCATCACTCTCAGCGGGATGGCTACACCTTC.

As for this clone: At one end the junction does not follow the germline gene, possibly because of a read error. The rearrangement links TRBV12-3 or TRBV12-4 to TRBJ2-3, with a weak D call TRBD1 (5 bases). CDR3 size: 13 residues. CDR3 in amino acids: CASVRVGTGTQYF. The CDR3 DNA follows: TGTGCCAGCGTAAGAGTGGGCACAGGTACGCAGTATTTT.

This rearrangement joins TRBV3-1 (or the pseudogene TRBV3-2) to TRBJ2-3, with 9 bases lining up with TRBD2. The V segment lost 0 bases and the J segment 4 bases; nucleotides outside the gene matches: 8. Per the germline V gene, CDR1 is LGHDT and CDR2 is YNNKEL (reference sequence). This CDR3 is built from 17 residues. This CDR3 reads CASSQDPAGGFADTQYF. The CDR3 nucleotides are TGTGCCAGCAGCCAAGACCCCGCGGGGGGGTTTGCAGATACGCAGTATTTT.

This chain uses TRBV7-8 with TRBJ1-5; 11 positions agree with TRBD1. This CDR3 is 14 amino acids long. Trimming removed 5 bases from V and 15 bases from J; junction bases left unmatched: 12. Looked up from germline, CDR1 is SGHVS and CDR2 is FQNEAQ. CDR3 in amino acids: CASSPGTGGPIRHF. In nucleotides, the CDR3 is TGTGCCAGCAGCCCAGGGACAGGGGGGCCAATACGGCATTTT. The entire variable domain, with the rest obtained from reference TRBV7-8 and TRBJ1-5, is as follows: GAGVSQSPRYKVAKRGQDVALRCDPISGHVSLFWYQQALGQGPEFLTYFQNEAQLDKSGLPSDRFFAERPEGSVSTLKIQRTQQEDSAVYLCASSPGTGGPIRHFGDGTRLSIL.

This rearrangement joins TRBV2 to TRBJ1-1; tentatively, D is TRBD1 (6 bases). Germline V lookup: CDR1 SNHLY, CDR2 FYNNEI. The CDR3 runs to 13 residues. Trimming pared 6 bases from V and 7 bases from J, leaving 15 bases between. In DNA form, the CDR3 reads TGTGCCAGCAGGGATGGGGGCAGGAATGAAGCTTTCTTT. It codes for CASRDGGRNEAFF.

V usage is TRBV7-9 and J usage is TRBJ1-2; 9 bases are shared with TRBD1. The V segment lost 5 bases and the J segment 8 bases; nucleotides outside the gene matches: 9. Germline loops: CDR1 SEHNR, CDR2 FQNEAQ (reference sequence). The CDR3 loop spans 14 amino acids. For the CDR3, the DNA is TGTGCCAGCAGCACCGGGACAGGGTTAGAAGGCTACACCTTC. Translating it yields CASSTGTGLEGYTF.

J is TRBJ2-7 and V is TRBV7-9; D perhaps matches TRBD1 (5 bases). CDR3 length: 14 residues. V lost 4 bases, J lost 3 bases, and 13 bases lay in between. CDR1 and CDR2 from the germline V gene are SEHNR and FQNEAQ (reference sequence). CDR3 nucleotide sequence: TGTGCCAGCAGCTCGTCCAGTGACAGCTACGAGCAGTACTTC. This encodes CASSSSSDSYEQYF.

J is TRBJ2-1 and V is TRBV12-3 or TRBV12-4; the D gene is possibly TRBD2 (6 bases). The CDR3 contains 13 residues. The V end was cut by 7 bases, the J end by 9 bases, with 16 bases between. The chain's CDR3 is CASTTTLAAEQFF. The CDR3 DNA is TGTGCCAGCACCACTACATTAGCGGCTGAGCAGTTCTTC.

The table lists this clone with a few counts. This chain uses TRBV10-3 with TRBJ1-6; 9 nucleotides agree with TRBD1. The CDR3 totals 15 residues. Germline CDR1 reads ENHRY; CDR2 reads SYGVKD. Trimming cost V 4 bases and J 10 bases; bases outside gene matches: 8. The CDR3 spells CAISGTGTGLSPLHF. The CDR3 nucleotides are TGTGCCATCAGTGGCACCGGGACAGGGTTGTCACCCCTCCACTTT.

The chain links TRBV27 to TRBJ2-2, with 9 bases lining up with TRBD1. CDR3 length: 17 residues. Trimming at V came to 4 bases and at J to 2 bases, leaving 8 bases not matched to a gene. Germline lookup yields CDR1 MNHEY and CDR2 SMNVEV (reference sequence). CDR3 in DNA: TGTGCCAGCAGTTCTCTCGAGACAGGGGGAAACACCGGGGAGCTGTTTTTT. Amino acids: CASSSLETGGNTGELFF.

This clone occurred once. This chain uses TRBV18 with TRBJ1-1; TRBD1 is a possible D gene (5 bases). Germline values: CDR1 KGHSH, CDR2 LQKENI. The V gene lost 6 bases and the J gene lost 4 bases, with 15 bases spanning the gap. The CDR3 is made up of 14 amino acids. CDR3 residues: CASSYLRGGTEAFF. CDR3 in DNA: TGTGCCAGCTCGTACCTACGCGGGGGCACTGAAGCTTTCTTT.

V is TRBV29-1 and J is TRBJ1-1; D uncertain. The CDR3 has 11 amino acids. Trimming took off 6 bases at V and 2 bases at J, with 7 bases between the two ends. Germline CDR1 is SQVTM and CDR2 is ANQGSEA. The CDR3 spells CSVGENTEAFF. The CDR3 nucleotides are TGCAGCGTCGGGGAAAACACTGAAGCTTTCTTT.